A single sample is the source of the 5 T cell receptor beta chains below, sequenced in a study of T cell responses to AZD1222 COVID-19 vaccine. The assay was immunoSEQ multiplex PCR, and TCRdb's table has in-frame clones only and misses some. The profile shows more than 150,000 clones, about nine tenths of them singletons. The source was peripheral blood, collected 28 days after the second AZD1222 dose. These TCRs come from an adult who received the AZD1222 COVID-19 vaccine.

A word on this clone: Other DNA sequences of this sample code for an identical CDR3. V usage is TRBV18 and J usage is TRBJ1-5; D remains ambiguous. Germline-derived CDR1 and CDR2 are KGHSH and LQKENI. The CDR3 has 13 amino acids. V was shortened by 1 base and J by 5 bases, with 6 bases between the two germline ends. The CDR3 loop reads CASSPQGDQPQHF. In DNA form, the CDR3 reads TGTGCCAGCTCACCACAGGGAGATCAGCCCCAGCATTTT.

V and J are TRBV4-2 and TRBJ2-7; 11 bases align to TRBD2. This CDR3 region has 15 residues. Germline V gene sequence: CDR1 LGHNA, CDR2 YNFKEQ. Trimming removed 2 bases from V and 0 bases from J; junction bases left unmatched: 0. The CDR3 DNA reads as TGTGCCAGCAGCCAAACTAGCGGGAGCTCCTACGAGCAGTACTTC. This codes for CASSQTSGSSYEQYF.

This chain links TRBV2 with TRBJ1-3, with D possibly TRBD1 on 5 matching bases. The CDR3 extends over 14 amino acids. The germline CDR1 and CDR2 sequences are SNHLY and FYNNEI. Trimming shortened V by 2 bases and J by 4 bases, and 9 bases separated the two germline ends. The CDR3 reads CASSEQGGGNTIYF. CDR3 sequence (DNA): TGTGCCAGCAGTGAACAGGGTGGCGGAAACACCATATATTTT.

The chain has TRBV19 and TRBJ2-7; 9 bases agree with TRBD2. The junction had 5 bases not matched to a gene; V was cut back by 1 base and J by 1 base. The V gene's germline CDR1 is LNHDA and CDR2 SQIVND (reference sequence). CDR3 length equals 16 residues. CDR3 DNA: TGTGCCAGTAGTATAGTCGCGGGAGGGAGTTCCTACGAGCAGTACTTC. This sequence encodes CASSIVAGGSSYEQYF.

This chain connects TRBV25-1 to TRBJ1-3; D uncertain. The CDR3 runs 16 residues. The germline V gene has CDR1 MGHDK and CDR2 SYGVNS. V was pared by 0 bases and J by 0 bases, with 9 bases between. As DNA, the CDR3 is TGTGCCAGCAGTGAATATCACGGGAGCTCTGGAAACACCATATATTTT. It yields the protein CASSEYHGSSGNTIYF. Filled out from reference TRBV25-1 and TRBJ1-3, the complete variable domain reads EADIYQTPRYLVIGTGKKITLECSQTMGHDKMYWYQQDPGMELHLIHYSYGVNSTEKGDLSSESTVSRIRTEHFPLTLESARPSHTSQYLCASSEYHGSSGNTIYFGEGSWLTVV.